This T cell receptor beta chain was sequenced during a study of blood T cell repertoires in COVID-19. For the study at large: The origin of the acute and convalescent COVID-19 samples was the United States, Italy and Spain. PBMCs, B-cell-depleted T cells, or T cells were the source of the cDNA or gDNA that made up the material.

This clone was seen a single time. Seattle patients were enrolled while actively infected and followed longitudinally. Authors' methods: Nucleated cell counts were estimated from reference gene primer amplification. Assay: immunoSEQ multiplex PCR; the TCRdb copy retains only in-frame clones and omits some. V and J calls and clone size are copied from that table; D and trimming were computed from the DNA. The table has about 480,000 clones, 85% to 90% seen once. Sequencing input: peripheral blood. The TCR comes from a man in his late teens or twenties with COVID-19, enrolled during active disease.

The CDR3 region is CASSYGQGGSNQPQHF. For the CDR3, the DNA is TGTGCCAGCAGTTATGGACAGGGGGGGAGCAATCAGCCCCAGCATTTT. The genes are TRBV6-6 and TRBJ1-5; 10 nucleotides line up with TRBD1. J gave up 1 base and V 3 bases, and 3 bases lay outside the gene matches. The germline CDR1 and CDR2 sequences are MNHNY and SVGAGI (reference sequence). CDR3 length: 16 residues.